This TCR beta chain came from a study of post-analysis software for immune sequencing data. Findings and limits, study-wide: Those with multiple sclerosis, the patient group, showed significantly lower normalized Chao1 diversity than controls. Co-batched samples clustered tightly together by F measure. Controls showed lower frequencies than patients for five TRBV segments, and TRBV5-6, TRBV5-1 and TRBV20-1 were among these.

Each TCR beta cDNA library carried unique molecular identifiers. When about 0.95 to 10 million T cells were used, they gave about 540,000 cDNA molecules. A single record per CDR3 protein comes from TCRdb applying MiXCR to the PCR reads. The profile shows about 160,000 distinct CDR3 sequences, about 36% of them singletons. CDR1 SGHRS and CDR2 YFSETQ come from the germline V gene. This CDR3 region has 13 residues. This clonotype was seen a handful of times. Antigen: not known. Relative to the germline gene, one junction end is altered; a read error may explain this. Sequences were derived from blood, sampled after autologous hematopoietic stem cell transplantation. This clonotype originated in a girl aged 5 to 17 with multiple sclerosis. This rearrangement joins TRBV5-1 to TRBJ1-5; D uncertain. Here the CDR3 DNA reads TGTGCCAGCAGCTTAGACAGCAATCAGCCCCAGCATTTT. Translation gives CASSLDSNQPQHF. Filled out from reference TRBV5-1 and TRBJ1-5, the complete variable domain reads KAGVTQTPRYLIKTRGQQVTLSCSPISGHRSVSWYQQTPGQGLQFLFEYFSETQRNKGNFPGRFSGRQFSNSRSEMNVSTLELGDSALYLCASSLDSNQPQHFGDGTRLSIL.